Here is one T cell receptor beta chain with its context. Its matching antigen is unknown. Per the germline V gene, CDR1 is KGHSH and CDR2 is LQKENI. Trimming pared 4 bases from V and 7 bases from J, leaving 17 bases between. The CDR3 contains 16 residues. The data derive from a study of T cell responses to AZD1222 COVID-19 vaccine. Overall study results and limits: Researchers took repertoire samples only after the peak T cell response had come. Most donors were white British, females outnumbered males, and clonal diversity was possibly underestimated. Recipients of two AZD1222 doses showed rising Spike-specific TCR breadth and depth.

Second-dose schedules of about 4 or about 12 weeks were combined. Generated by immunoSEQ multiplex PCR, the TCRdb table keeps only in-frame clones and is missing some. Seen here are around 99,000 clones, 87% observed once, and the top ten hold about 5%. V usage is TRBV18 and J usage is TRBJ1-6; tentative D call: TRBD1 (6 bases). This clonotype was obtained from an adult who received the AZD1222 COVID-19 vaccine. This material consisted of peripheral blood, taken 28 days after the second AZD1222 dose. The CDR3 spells CASSRQGRGQNSPLHF. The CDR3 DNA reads TGTGCCAGCTCACGTCAGGGGAGAGGCCAGAATTCACCCCTCCACTTT.